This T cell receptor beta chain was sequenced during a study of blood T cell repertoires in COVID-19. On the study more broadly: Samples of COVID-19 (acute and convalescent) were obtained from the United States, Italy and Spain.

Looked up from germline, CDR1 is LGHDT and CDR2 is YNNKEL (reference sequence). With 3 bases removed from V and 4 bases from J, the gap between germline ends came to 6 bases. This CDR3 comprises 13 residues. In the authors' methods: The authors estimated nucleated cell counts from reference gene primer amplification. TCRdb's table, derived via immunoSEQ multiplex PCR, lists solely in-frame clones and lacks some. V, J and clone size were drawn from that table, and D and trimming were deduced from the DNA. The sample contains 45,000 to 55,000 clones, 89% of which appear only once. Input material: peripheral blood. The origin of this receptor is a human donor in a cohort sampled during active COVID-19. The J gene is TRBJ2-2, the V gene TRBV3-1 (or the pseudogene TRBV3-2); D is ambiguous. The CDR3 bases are TGTGCCAGCAGCCAGTGGAGCACCGGGGAGCTGTTTTTT. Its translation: CASSQWSTGELFF.